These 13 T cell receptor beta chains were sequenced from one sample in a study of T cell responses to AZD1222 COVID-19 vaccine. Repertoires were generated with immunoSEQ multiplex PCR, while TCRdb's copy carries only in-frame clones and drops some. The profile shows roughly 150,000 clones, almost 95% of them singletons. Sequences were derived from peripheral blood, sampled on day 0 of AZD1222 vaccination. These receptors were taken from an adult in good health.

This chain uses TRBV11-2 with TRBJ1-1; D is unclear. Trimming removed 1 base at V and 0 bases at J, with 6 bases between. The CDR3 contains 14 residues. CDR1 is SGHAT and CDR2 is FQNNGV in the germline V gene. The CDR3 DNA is TGTGCCAGCAGCTTAGTGGGTATGAACACTGAAGCTTTCTTT. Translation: CASSLVGMNTEAFF.

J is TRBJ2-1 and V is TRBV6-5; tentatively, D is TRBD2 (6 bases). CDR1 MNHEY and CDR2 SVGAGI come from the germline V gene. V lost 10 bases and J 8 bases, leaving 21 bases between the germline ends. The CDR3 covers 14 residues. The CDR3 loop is CATYGGAGLYEQFF. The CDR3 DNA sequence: TGTGCCACGTATGGCGGGGCAGGCCTCTATGAGCAGTTCTTC.

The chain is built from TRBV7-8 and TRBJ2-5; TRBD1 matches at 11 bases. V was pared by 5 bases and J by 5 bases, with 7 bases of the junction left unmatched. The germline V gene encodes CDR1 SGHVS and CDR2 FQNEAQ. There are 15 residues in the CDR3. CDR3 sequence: CASSAGQGAGETQYF. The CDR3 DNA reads TGTGCCAGCAGCGCCGGACAGGGGGCAGGGGAGACCCAGTACTTC.

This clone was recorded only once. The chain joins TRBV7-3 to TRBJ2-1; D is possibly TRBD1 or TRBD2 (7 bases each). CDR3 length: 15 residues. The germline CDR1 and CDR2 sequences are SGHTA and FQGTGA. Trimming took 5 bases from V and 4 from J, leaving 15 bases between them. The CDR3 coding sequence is TGTGCCAGCAGCCCAGGGGGGGACTGGTACAATGAGCAGTTCTTC. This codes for CASSPGGDWYNEQFF.

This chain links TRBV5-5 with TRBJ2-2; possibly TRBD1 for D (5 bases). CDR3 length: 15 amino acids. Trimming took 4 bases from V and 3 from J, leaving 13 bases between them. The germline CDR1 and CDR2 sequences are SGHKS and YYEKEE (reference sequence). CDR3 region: CASSPDSLHTGELFF. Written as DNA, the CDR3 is TGTGCCAGCAGCCCAGACAGCCTACACACCGGGGAGCTGTTTTTT.

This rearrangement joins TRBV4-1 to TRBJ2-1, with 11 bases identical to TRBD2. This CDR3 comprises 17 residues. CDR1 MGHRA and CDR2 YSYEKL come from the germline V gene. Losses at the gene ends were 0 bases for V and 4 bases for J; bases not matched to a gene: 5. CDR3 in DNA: TGCGCCAGCAGCCAAGACCAGACTAGCGGGACATACAATGAGCAGTTCTTC. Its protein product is CASSQDQTSGTYNEQFF.

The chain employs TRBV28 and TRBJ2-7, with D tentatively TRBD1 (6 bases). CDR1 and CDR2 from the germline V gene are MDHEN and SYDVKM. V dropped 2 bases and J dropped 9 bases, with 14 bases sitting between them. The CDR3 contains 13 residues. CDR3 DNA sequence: TGTGCCAGCAGTTTAAACCCCGGGACACTGCAGTACTTC. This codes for CASSLNPGTLQYF.

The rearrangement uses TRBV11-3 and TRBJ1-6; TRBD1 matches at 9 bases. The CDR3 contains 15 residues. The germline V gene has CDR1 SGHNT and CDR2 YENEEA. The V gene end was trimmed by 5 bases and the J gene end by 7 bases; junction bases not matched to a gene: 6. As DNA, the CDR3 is TGTGCCAGCAGCCCAGGGACAGGGTCGAATTCACCCCTCCACTTT. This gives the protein CASSPGTGSNSPLHF.

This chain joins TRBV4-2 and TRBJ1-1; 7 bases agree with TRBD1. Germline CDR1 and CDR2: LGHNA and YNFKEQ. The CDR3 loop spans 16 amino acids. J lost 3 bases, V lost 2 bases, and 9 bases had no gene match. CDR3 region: CASSQPKTQGDTEAFF. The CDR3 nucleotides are TGTGCCAGCAGCCAACCGAAAACGCAGGGGGACACTGAAGCTTTCTTT.

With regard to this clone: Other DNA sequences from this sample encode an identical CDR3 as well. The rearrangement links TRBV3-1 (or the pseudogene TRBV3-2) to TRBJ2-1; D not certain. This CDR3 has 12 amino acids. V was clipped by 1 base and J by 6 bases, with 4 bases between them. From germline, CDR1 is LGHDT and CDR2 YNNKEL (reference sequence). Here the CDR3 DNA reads TGTGCCAGCAGCCAAGCATCCAATGAGCAGTTCTTC. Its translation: CASSQASNEQFF.

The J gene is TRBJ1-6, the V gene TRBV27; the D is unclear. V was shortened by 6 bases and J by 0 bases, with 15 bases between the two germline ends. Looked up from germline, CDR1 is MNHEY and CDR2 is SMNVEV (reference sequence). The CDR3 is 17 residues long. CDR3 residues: CASRSRTPSSYNSPLHF. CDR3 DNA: TGTGCCAGCAGGTCCCGGACGCCGAGCTCCTATAATTCACCCCTCCACTTT.

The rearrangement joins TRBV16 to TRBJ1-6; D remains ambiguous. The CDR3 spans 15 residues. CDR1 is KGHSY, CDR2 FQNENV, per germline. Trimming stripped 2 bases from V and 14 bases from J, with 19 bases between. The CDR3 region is CASSQGQVAFGALHF. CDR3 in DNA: TGTGCCAGCAGCCAAGGGCAGGTCGCGTTTGGGGCCCTCCACTTT.

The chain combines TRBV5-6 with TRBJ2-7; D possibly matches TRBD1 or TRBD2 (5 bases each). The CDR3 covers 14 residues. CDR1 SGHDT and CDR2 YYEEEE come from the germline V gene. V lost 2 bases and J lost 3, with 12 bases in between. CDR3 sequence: CASSFRDGGYEQYF. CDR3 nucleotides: TGTGCCAGCAGCTTCCGGGACGGAGGCTACGAGCAGTACTTC.